Sequencing of this TCR beta chain was carried out in a study of beta chain features in type 1 diabetes. Study-level background: The patient and healthy donor groups were comparable for age, gender and cell yields. Findings and caveats of the study: Moderately but significantly shorter TCRB CDR3s were found in Type 1 diabetes patients in all four CD4+ subsets.

Every donor had blood drawn once into heparin, around 120 mL on average. CD4+ naive, central memory, regulatory and stem cell-like memory subsets were isolated by sorting on CD45RO/CCR7/CD25/CD127/CD95/CD27. All of the isolated RNA was reverse transcribed, so expressed TCRB transcripts were sequenced. Profiling relied on immunoSEQ multiplex PCR, and the TCRdb table lists in-frame clones only, not all of them. The sample includes hundreds of thousands of clones, around 15% of them seen just once. On this clone: The antigen remains undetermined.

V was cut by 1 base and J by 7 bases, with 8 bases left in between. The CDR3 runs 11 residues. Germline-derived CDR1 and CDR2 are DFQATT and SNEGSKA (reference sequence). The sample taken for sequencing was naive CD4+ T cells from blood. The sequence was obtained from a man between 18 and 35 years old with type 1 diabetes. This chain connects TRBV20-1 to TRBJ2-7; no definite D call. In DNA form, the CDR3 reads TGCAGTGCTAGAGTTGGCTGGGAGCAGTACTTC. Protein: CSARVGWEQYF.